This paragraph reports one T cell receptor beta chain. The table came from immunoSEQ multiplex PCR; TCRdb's copy has only in-frame clones and leaves some out. The sample consists of about 2.4 million clones, roughly 93% of them appearing once. This specimen comes from a study of shared clonotypes between healthy human individuals. The V gene lost 6 bases and the J gene lost 6 bases, with 12 bases spanning the gap. The CDR3 totals 13 residues. Germline V gene sequence: CDR1 MNHEY, CDR2 SVGAGI. This chain links TRBV6-5 with TRBJ1-5; D is unclear. The receptor was isolated from a man aged 18 to 30 in good health. Some clones in this sample may be carry-over from other donors' samples. Sequenced material: naive CD4+ T cells from PBMCs. The sample's subset: CD45RA+ positively selected. The CDR3, as DNA: TGTGCCAGCAGCGCAGCGGGGTCTCAGCCCCAGCATTTT. Translation: CASSAAGSQPQHF.